This T cell receptor beta chain was captured in a study of CD8 T cells in Susac syndrome. Sequencing of TCR beta, carried out with a high-throughput approach, was applied to CD8+ and CD4+ T cells from the blood. The study used treatment-naive patients who had stable or active relapsing-remitting disease as multiple sclerosis controls. TEMRA cells underwent FACS enrichment and CD8+ and CD4+ T cells underwent negative isolation. CDR3 length: 15 residues. Per germline, CDR1 LGHDT and CDR2 YNNKEL (reference sequence). With 3 bases clipped from V and 3 bases from J, the junction kept 6 bases outside the gene matches. RNA, at about 0.45 to 1 ug, was reverse transcribed with random hexamers. An immunoSEQ multiplex PCR generated amplified TCR beta CDR3 products spanning 54 Vbeta and 13 Jbeta. Each CDR3 protein is one row after TCRdb ran MiXCR on the immunoSEQ multiplex PCR reads. The sample lists some 190,000 distinct CDR3 sequences, almost 96% occurring once.

This TCR was recovered from a human donor with multiple sclerosis. What was sequenced was CD4+ T cells from PBMCs. The chain has TRBV3-1 and TRBJ2-7; 9 nucleotides line up with TRBD1. As DNA, the CDR3 is TGTGCCAGCAGCCAGACCGGGACAGGGATCTACGAGCAGTACTTC. It codes for CASSQTGTGIYEQYF.